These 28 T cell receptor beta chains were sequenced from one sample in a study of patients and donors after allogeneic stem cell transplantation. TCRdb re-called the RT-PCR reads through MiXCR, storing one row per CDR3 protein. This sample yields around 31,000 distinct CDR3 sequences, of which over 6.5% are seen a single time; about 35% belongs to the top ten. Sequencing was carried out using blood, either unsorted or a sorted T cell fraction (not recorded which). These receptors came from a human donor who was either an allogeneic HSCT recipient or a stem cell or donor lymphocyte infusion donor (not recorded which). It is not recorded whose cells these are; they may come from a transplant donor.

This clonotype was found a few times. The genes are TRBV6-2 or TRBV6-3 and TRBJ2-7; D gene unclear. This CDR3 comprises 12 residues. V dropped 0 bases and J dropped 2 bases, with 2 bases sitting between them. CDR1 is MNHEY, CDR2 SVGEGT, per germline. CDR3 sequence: CASSYSTYEQYF. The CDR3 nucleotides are TGTGCCAGCAGTTACTCGACCTACGAGCAGTACTTC.

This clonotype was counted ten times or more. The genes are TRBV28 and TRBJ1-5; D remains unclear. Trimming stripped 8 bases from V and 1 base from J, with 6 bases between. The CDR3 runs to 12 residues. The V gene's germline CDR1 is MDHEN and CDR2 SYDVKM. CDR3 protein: CASGLSNQPQHF. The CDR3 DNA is TGTGCCAGCGGACTCAGCAATCAGCCCCAGCATTTT.

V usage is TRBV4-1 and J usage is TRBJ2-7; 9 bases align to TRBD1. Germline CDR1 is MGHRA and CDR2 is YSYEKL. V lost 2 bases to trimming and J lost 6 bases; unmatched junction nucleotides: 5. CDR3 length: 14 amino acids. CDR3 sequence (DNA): TGCGCCAGCAGCCAACCGGGACAGGGAGCCGAGCAGTACTTC. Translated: CASSQPGQGAEQYF.

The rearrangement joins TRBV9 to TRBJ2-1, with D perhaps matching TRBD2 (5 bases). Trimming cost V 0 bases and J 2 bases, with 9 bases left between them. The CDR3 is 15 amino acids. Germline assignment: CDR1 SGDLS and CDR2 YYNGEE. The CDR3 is CASSVAGWPYNEQFF. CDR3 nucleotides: TGTGCCAGCAGCGTAGCGGGATGGCCCTACAATGAGCAGTTCTTC.

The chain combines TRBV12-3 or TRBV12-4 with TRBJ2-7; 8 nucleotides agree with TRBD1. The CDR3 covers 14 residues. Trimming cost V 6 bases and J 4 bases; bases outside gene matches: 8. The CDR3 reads CASRSGTGAYEQYF. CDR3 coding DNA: TGTGCCAGCAGGTCCGGGACAGGAGCTTACGAGCAGTACTTC.

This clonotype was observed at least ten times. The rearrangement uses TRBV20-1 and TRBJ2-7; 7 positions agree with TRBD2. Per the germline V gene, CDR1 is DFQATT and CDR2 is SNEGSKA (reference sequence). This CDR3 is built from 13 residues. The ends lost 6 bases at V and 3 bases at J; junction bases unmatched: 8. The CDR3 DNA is TGCAGTGCACGGGGGGAAAGTCGCTACGAGCAGTACTTC. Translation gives CSARGESRYEQYF.

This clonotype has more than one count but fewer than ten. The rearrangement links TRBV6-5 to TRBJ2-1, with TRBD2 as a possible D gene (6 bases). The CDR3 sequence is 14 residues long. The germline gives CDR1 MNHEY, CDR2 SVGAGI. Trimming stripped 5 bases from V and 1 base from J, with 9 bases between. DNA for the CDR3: TGTGCCAGCAGTCTAGCGCCTTCCTACAATGAGCAGTTCTTC. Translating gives CASSLAPSYNEQFF.

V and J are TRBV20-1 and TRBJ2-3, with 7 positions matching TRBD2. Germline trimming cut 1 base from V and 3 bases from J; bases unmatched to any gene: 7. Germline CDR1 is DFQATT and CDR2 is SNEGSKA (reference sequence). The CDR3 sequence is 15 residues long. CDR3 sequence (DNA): TGCAGTGCTAGAGCGGGCGGGAGCGGAACAGATACGCAGTATTTT. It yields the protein CSARAGGSGTDTQYF.

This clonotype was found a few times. This CDR3 is CASSLVPRYNEQFF. The CDR3 nucleotides are TGTGCCAGCAGCTTAGTACCTCGGTACAATGAGCAGTTCTTC. V gene TRBV7-8 combines with J gene TRBJ2-1; D unresolved. The length of the CDR3 is 14 residues. Looked up from germline, CDR1 is SGHVS and CDR2 is FQNEAQ. Trimming removed 1 base from V and 4 bases from J, with 8 bases in between.

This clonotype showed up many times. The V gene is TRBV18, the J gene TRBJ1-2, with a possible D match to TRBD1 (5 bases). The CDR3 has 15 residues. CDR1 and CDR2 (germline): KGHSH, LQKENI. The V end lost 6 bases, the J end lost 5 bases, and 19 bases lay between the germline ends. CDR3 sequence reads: CASSQRDQDKYGYTF. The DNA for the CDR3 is TGTGCCAGCTCCCAAAGGGACCAGGACAAGTATGGCTACACCTTC.

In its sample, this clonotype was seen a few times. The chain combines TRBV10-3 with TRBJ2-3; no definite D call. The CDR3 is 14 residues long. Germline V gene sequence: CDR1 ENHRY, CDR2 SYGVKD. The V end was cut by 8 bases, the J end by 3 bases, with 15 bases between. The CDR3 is CAISYSERTDTQYF. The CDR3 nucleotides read TGTGCCATCTCATACTCCGAGAGAACAGATACGCAGTATTTT.

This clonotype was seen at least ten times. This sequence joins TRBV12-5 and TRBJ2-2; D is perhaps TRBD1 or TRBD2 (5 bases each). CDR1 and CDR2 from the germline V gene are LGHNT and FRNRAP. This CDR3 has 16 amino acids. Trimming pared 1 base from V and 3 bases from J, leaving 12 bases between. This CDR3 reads CASGLARDGYTGELFF. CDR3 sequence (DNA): TGTGCTAGTGGTTTGGCCAGGGACGGCTACACCGGGGAGCTGTTTTTT.

The CDR3 spells CASSPGATGFYEQYF. The CDR3 DNA follows: TGCGCCAGCAGCCCAGGGGCGACAGGGTTCTACGAGCAGTACTTC. This chain uses TRBV4-3 with TRBJ2-7; 7 bases fit TRBD1. The CDR3 is 15 residues long. V shed 4 bases, J shed 3 bases, and the junction held 9 bases outside the gene matches. Germline V gives CDR1 LGHNA, CDR2 YSLEER.

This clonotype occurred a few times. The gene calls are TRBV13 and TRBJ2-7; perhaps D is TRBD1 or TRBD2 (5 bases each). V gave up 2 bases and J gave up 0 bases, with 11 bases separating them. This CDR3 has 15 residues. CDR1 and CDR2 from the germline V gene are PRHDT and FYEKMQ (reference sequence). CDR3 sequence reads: CASSLSGRGSYEQYF. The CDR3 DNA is TGTGCCAGCAGCTTATCGGGGCGAGGCTCCTACGAGCAGTACTTC.

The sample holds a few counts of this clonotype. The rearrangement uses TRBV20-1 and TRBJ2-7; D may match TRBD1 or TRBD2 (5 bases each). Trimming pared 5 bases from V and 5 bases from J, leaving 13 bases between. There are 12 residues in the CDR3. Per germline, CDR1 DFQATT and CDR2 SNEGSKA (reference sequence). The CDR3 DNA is TGCAGTGCTGGGGGAACAGTCCACGAGCAGTACTTC. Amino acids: CSAGGTVHEQYF.

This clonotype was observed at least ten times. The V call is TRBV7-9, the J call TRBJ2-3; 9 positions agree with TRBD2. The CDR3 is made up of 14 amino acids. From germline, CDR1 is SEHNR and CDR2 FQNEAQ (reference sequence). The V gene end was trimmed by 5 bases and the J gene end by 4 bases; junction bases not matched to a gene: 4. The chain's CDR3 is CASSISGSADTQYF. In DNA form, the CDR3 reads TGTGCCAGCAGCATTAGCGGGAGCGCAGATACGCAGTATTTT.

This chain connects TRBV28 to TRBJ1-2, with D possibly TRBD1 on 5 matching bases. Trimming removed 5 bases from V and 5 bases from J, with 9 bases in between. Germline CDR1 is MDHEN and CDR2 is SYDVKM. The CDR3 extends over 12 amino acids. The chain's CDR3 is CASSRHRYGYTF. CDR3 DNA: TGTGCCAGCAGTCGACACAGGTATGGCTACACCTTC.

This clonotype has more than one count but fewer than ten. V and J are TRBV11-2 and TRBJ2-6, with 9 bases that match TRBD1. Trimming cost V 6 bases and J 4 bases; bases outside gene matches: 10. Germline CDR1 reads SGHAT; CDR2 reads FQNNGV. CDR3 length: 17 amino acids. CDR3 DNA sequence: TGTGCCAGCAGAAACTACAGGGGGCGGAAGGGGGCCAACGTCCTGACTTTC. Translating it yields CASRNYRGRKGANVLTF.

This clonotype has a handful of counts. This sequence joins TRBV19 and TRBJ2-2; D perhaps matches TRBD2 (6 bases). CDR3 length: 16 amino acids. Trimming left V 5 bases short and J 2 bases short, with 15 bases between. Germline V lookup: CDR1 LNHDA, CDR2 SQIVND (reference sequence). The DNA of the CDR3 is TGTGCCAGTAGTCTCCTCCCCGGGAGAAACACCGGGGAGCTGTTTTTT. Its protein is CASSLLPGRNTGELFF.

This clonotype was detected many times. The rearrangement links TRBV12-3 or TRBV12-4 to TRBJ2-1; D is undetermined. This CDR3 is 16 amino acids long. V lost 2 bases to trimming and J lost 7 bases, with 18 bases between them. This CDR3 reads CASSLSFLRLVNEQFF. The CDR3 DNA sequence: TGTGCCAGCAGTTTATCTTTTCTTCGGTTGGTGAATGAGCAGTTCTTC.

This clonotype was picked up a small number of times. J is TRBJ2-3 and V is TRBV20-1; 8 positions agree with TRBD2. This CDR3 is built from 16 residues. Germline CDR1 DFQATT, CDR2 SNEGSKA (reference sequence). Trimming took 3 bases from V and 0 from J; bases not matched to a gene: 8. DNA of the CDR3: TGCAGTGCTAGCCCTGGACTAGCACTTAGCACAGATACGCAGTATTTT. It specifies CSASPGLALSTDTQYF.

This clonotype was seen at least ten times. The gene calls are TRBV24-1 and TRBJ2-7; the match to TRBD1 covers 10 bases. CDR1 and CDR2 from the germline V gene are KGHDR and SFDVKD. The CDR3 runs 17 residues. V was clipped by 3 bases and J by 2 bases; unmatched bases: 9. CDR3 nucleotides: TGTGCCACCAGTGATACCCCCGGGACAGGGGAGCCCTACGAGCAGTACTTC. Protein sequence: CATSDTPGTGEPYEQYF.

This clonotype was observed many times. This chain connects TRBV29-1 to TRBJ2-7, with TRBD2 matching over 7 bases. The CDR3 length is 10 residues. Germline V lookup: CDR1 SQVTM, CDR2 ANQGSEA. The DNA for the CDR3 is TGCAGTGGGGGGGACTACGAGCAGTACTTC. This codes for CSGGDYEQYF.

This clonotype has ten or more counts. CDR3 bases: TGTGCCAGCAGTTACTCCGAACTTAACTATGGCTACACCTTC. Translating it yields CASSYSELNYGYTF. The chain carries TRBV6-5 and TRBJ1-2; D is ambiguous. This CDR3 region has 14 residues. V was clipped by 0 bases and J by 1 base, with 6 bases between them. Germline V gene data show CDR1 as MNHEY and CDR2 as SVGAGI.

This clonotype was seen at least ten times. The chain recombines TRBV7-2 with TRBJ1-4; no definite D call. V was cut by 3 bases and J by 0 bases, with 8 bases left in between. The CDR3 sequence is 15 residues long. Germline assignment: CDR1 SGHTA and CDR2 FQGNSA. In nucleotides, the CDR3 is TGTGCCAGCAGCTTGATACTTGCAACTAATGAAAAACTGTTTTTT. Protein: CASSLILATNEKLFF.

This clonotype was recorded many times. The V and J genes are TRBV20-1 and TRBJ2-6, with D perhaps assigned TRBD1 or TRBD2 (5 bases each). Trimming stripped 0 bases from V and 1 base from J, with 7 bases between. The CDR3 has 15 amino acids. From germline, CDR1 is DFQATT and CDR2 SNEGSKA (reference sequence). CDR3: CSARDWGSGANVLTF. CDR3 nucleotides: TGCAGTGCTAGAGATTGGGGGTCTGGGGCCAACGTCCTGACTTTC.

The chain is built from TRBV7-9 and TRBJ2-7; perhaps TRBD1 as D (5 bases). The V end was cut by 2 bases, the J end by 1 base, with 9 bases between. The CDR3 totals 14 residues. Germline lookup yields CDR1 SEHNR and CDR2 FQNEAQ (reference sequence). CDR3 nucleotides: TGTGCCAGCAGCTTACTCGACAGTTCCTACGAGCAGTACTTC. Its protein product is CASSLLDSSYEQYF.

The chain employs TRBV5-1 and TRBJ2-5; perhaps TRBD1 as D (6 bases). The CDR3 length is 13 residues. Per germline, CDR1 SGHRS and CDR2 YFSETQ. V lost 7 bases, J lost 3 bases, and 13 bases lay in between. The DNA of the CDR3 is TGCGCCAGCGGGTACGGGACAAAAGAGACCCAGTACTTC. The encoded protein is CASGYGTKETQYF.